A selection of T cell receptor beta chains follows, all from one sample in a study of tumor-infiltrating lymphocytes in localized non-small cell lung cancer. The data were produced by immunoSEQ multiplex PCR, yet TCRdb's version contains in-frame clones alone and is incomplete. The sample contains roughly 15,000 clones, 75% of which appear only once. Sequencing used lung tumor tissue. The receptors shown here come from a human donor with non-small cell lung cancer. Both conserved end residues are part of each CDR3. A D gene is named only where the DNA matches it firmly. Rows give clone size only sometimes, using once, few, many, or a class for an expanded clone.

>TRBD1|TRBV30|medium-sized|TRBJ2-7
CAWSFRQGLTYEQYF
TGTGCCTGGAGTTTTCGACAGGGTCTAACCTACGAGCAGTACTTC
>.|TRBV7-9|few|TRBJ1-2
CASSLEEGGYTF
TGTGCCAGCAGCTTAGAGGAGGGTGGCTACACCTTC
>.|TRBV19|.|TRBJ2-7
CASSPQGTSYEQYF
TGTGCCAGTAGTCCTCAGGGTACCAGCTACGAGCAGTACTTC
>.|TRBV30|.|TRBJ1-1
CAWSEDLNTEAFF
TGTGCCTGGAGTGAGGACTTGAACACTGAAGCTTTCTTT
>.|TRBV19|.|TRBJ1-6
CASSRALGRGSPLHF
TGTGCCAGTAGTCGGGCCTTAGGAAGGGGTTCACCCCTCCACTTT
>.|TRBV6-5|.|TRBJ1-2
CASRGTGVRGYTF
TGTGCCAGCAGGGGGACCGGCGTGCGGGGCTACACCTTC
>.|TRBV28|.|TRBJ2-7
CASSLYSVNSYEQYF
TGTGCCAGCAGTTTATATTCAGTGAACTCCTACGAGCAGTACTTC
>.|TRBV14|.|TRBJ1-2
CASSGLYGYTF
TGTGCCAGCAGCGGTCTCTATGGCTACACCTTC
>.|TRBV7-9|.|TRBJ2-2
CASSYNTGELFF
TGTGCCAGCAGCTACAACACCGGGGAGCTGTTTTTT
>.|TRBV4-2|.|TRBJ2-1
CASSQDLLAAPGNEQFF
TGTGCCAGCAGCCAAGATCTGCTAGCCGCCCCAGGCAATGAGCAGTTCTTC
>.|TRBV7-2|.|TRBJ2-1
CASSLSSAGKQFF
TGTGCCAGCAGCTTATCATCTGCGGGAAAGCAGTTCTTC
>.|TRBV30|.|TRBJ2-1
CASWETYNEQFF
TGTGCCTCCTGGGAAACCTACAATGAGCAGTTCTTC
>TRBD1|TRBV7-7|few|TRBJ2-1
CASSHRQGIPYNEQFF
TGTGCTAGCAGTCATCGACAGGGGATCCCCTACAATGAGCAGTTCTTC
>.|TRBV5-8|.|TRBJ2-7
CASSLGQDHEQYF
TGTGCCAGCAGCTTGGGGCAGGACCACGAGCAGTACTTC
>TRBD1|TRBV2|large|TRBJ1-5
CASRLGSGGQPQHF
TGTGCCAGCAGGCTAGGATCAGGGGGACAGCCCCAGCATTTT
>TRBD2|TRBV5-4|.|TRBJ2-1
CASSRTSSEQFF
TGTGCCAGCAGCCGGACTAGCAGTGAGCAGTTCTTC
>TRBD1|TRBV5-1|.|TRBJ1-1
CASSPWTGGDTEAFF
TGCGCCAGCAGCCCCTGGACAGGGGGGGACACTGAAGCTTTCTTT
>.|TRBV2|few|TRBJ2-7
CASSEEGGSYEQYF
TGTGCCAGCAGTGAAGAGGGCGGATCCTACGAGCAGTACTTC
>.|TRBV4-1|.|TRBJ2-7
CASSQGGESSYEQYF
TGCGCCAGCAGCCAAGGGGGGGAGAGCTCCTACGAGCAGTACTTC
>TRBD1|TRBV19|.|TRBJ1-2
CASSLRTGADNYGYTF
TGTGCCAGTAGTCTACGGACAGGGGCTGATAACTATGGCTACACCTTC
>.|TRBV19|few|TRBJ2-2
CASTPPGHGTGELFF
TGTGCCAGTACACCCCCGGGACACGGGACCGGGGAGCTGTTTTTT
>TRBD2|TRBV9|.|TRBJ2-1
CASSARTSGSLYNEQFF
TGTGCCAGCAGCGCTAGGACTAGCGGGAGCCTCTACAATGAGCAGTTCTTC
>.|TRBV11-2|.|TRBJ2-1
CASSLPQGRAGLDNEQFF
TGTGCCAGCAGCTTACCCCAGGGGCGAGCGGGGCTAGACAATGAGCAGTTCTTC
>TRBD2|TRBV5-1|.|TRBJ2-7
CASSFLAGGTYEQYF
TGCGCCAGCAGCTTTCTAGCGGGAGGCACCTACGAGCAGTACTTC